The rows below give T cell receptor beta chains drawn from one sample of a study of CD8+CD57+ T cells in acquired aplastic anemia. TCRdb analysed the reads with MiXCR anew, one entry per CDR3 protein. This table holds roughly 250,000 distinct CDR3 sequences, less than 85% found once. The sample taken for sequencing was sorted CD4+, CD8+, or CD8+CD57+ T cells (not recorded which) from PBMCs. Receptors were obtained from a human donor with aplastic anemia. Both conserved end residues are part of each CDR3. The order of the fields is J gene, D gene, clone size, V gene, CDR3 protein, CDR3 DNA. A D gene is named only where the DNA matches it firmly. Size is omitted from some rows. Given values are once, few, many or a class for expanded clones.

J gene: TRBJ2-7
D gene: TRBD2
clone size: -
V gene: TRBV7-9
CDR3 protein: CASSCQRSGGRHEF
CDR3 DNA: TGTGCCAGCAGCTGTCAAAGAAGCGGCGGGAGGCATGAGTTC

J gene: TRBJ2-7
D gene: -
clone size: -
V gene: TRBV9
CDR3 protein: CATSGHGAAYNSHF
CDR3 DNA: TGTGCCACCAGCGGCCACGGCGCCGCCTATAATTCACACTTC

J gene: TRBJ2-1
D gene: TRBD2
clone size: -
V gene: TRBV20-1
CDR3 protein: CSARNLAGLSNEQFF
CDR3 DNA: TGCAGTGCTAGGAACCTAGCGGGACTGTCGAATGAGCAGTTCTTC

J gene: TRBJ2-3
D gene: -
clone size: -
V gene: TRBV9
CDR3 protein: CASSVGAGPHKHYF
CDR3 DNA: TGCGCCAGCAGCGTAGGGGCAGGTCCCCATAAGCATTATTTT

J gene: TRBJ2-2
D gene: -
clone size: -
V gene: TRBV10-3
CDR3 protein: CASLGGPRTGELFF
CDR3 DNA: TGTGCCAGCCTAGGGGGACCAAGGACCGGGGAGCTGTTTTTT

J gene: TRBJ2-1
D gene: -
clone size: -
V gene: TRBV7-8
CDR3 protein: CASSQAGGPDQDEQFF
CDR3 DNA: TGTGCCAGCAGCCAGGCGGGCGGTCCCGATCAGGATGAGCAGTTCTTC

J gene: TRBJ1-2
D gene: -
clone size: -
V gene: TRBV15
CDR3 protein: CASSLGTEHYGYTF
CDR3 DNA: TGTGCCAGCAGCTTGGGAACTGAGCACTATGGCTACACCTTC

J gene: TRBJ2-7
D gene: TRBD2
clone size: -
V gene: TRBV5-4
CDR3 protein: CASSFTSALLHEQYF
CDR3 DNA: TGTGCCAGCAGCTTTACTAGCGCCCTACTCCACGAGCAGTACTTC

J gene: TRBJ2-3
D gene: -
clone size: -
V gene: TRBV7-2
CDR3 protein: CASSRGRDRTTTQYF
CDR3 DNA: TGTGCCAGCAGCAGGGGAAGAGATCGCACAACTACGCAGTATTTT

J gene: TRBJ1-1
D gene: -
clone size: once
V gene: TRBV25-1
CDR3 protein: CASSNSRQVDTEAFF
CDR3 DNA: TGTGCCAGCAGTAACTCAAGACAGGTTGACACTGAAGCTTTCTTT

J gene: TRBJ2-2
D gene: -
clone size: -
V gene: TRBV29-1
CDR3 protein: CSVEKETISNTGELFF
CDR3 DNA: TGCAGCGTTGAAAAGGAGACAATCAGTAACACCGGGGAGCTGTTTTTT

J gene: TRBJ2-7
D gene: -
clone size: few
V gene: TRBV4-1
CDR3 protein: CASSLDRHQYF
CDR3 DNA: TGTGCCAGCAGCTTAGACAGGCACCAGTACTTC

J gene: TRBJ2-7
D gene: TRBD1
clone size: -
V gene: TRBV7-6
CDR3 protein: CASSYAGTGRSEQYF
CDR3 DNA: TGTGCCAGCAGCTACGCCGGGACAGGGAGGTCCGAGCAGTACTTC

J gene: TRBJ2-1
D gene: -
clone size: -
V gene: TRBV29-1
CDR3 protein: CSVEGLSSYNEQFF
CDR3 DNA: TGCAGCGTTGAGGGCTTGAGCTCCTACAATGAGCAGTTCTTC

J gene: TRBJ2-3
D gene: -
clone size: once
V gene: TRBV13
CDR3 protein: CASSLADSADEYYF
CDR3 DNA: TGTGCCAGCAGCTTAGCGGACAGTGCCGATGAGTATTATTTT

J gene: TRBJ2-3
D gene: TRBD2
clone size: -
V gene: TRBV7-2
CDR3 protein: CASSLRGGTTDTQYF
CDR3 DNA: TGTGCCAGCAGCCTTCGGGGGGGGACGACAGATACGCAGTATTTT

J gene: TRBJ1-2
D gene: -
clone size: -
V gene: TRBV7-2
CDR3 protein: CASSLAGLVTGDQTF
CDR3 DNA: TGTGCCAGCAGCCTCGCGGGGCTAGTCACCGGGGACCAGACCTTC

J gene: TRBJ2-3
D gene: TRBD1
clone size: -
V gene: TRBV7-9
CDR3 protein: CASSHWDSYGANFF
CDR3 DNA: TGTGCCAGCAGCCATTGGGACAGCTACGGGGCCAACTTCTTT

J gene: TRBJ1-5
D gene: -
clone size: -
V gene: TRBV9
CDR3 protein: CASSHSLTQGYHF
CDR3 DNA: TGCGCCAGCAGCCATAGCCTTACACAGGGCTACCATTTT

J gene: TRBJ2-7
D gene: -
clone size: few
V gene: TRBV2
CDR3 protein: CASRGRGYEQYF
CDR3 DNA: TGTGCCAGCAGGGGCAGGGGTTACGAGCAGTACTTC

J gene: TRBJ2-3
D gene: -
clone size: -
V gene: TRBV9
CDR3 protein: CASSGTSDTQYFDTQYF
CDR3 DNA: TGTGCCAGCAGCGGTACGTCAGATACACAGTATTTTGATACGCAGTATTTT

J gene: TRBJ2-1
D gene: -
clone size: -
V gene: TRBV11-3
CDR3 protein: CASSLDLTGSNEQFF
CDR3 DNA: TGTGCCAGCAGCTTAGATCTCACCGGGAGTAATGAGCAGTTCTTC

J gene: TRBJ2-1
D gene: -
clone size: -
V gene: TRBV10-3
CDR3 protein: CAISERSILFEQFF
CDR3 DNA: TGTGCCATCAGTGAGAGGTCCATTTTATTCGAGCAGTTCTTC

J gene: TRBJ2-3
D gene: -
clone size: -
V gene: TRBV7-3
CDR3 protein: CASSSRRAGADTQYF
CDR3 DNA: TGTGCCAGCAGCTCACGACGGGCGGGCGCAGATACGCAGTATTTT

J gene: TRBJ2-2
D gene: -
clone size: -
V gene: TRBV10-1
CDR3 protein: CASSEQFTGELFF
CDR3 DNA: TGCGCCAGCAGTGAGCAGTTCACCGGGGAGCTGTTTTTT

J gene: TRBJ1-1
D gene: -
clone size: -
V gene: TRBV9
CDR3 protein: CASSVDLTTHSEAFF
CDR3 DNA: TGTGCCAGCAGCGTAGATCTGACAACGCACTCTGAAGCTTTCTTT

J gene: TRBJ2-1
D gene: -
clone size: -
V gene: TRBV7-3
CDR3 protein: CASRLQANAAYNEQFF
CDR3 DNA: TGTGCCAGCAGGTTACAGGCCAACGCCGCCTACAACGAGCAGTTCTTC

J gene: TRBJ2-2
D gene: TRBD2
clone size: -
V gene: TRBV7-9
CDR3 protein: CASSFRRSGGSDELFF
CDR3 DNA: TGTGCCAGCAGCTTCCGAAGAAGCGGGGGGAGCGATGAGCTGTTTTTT

J gene: TRBJ2-2
D gene: -
clone size: -
V gene: TRBV2
CDR3 protein: CASSHDLAGGYTFDSFF
CDR3 DNA: -

J gene: TRBJ2-3
D gene: -
clone size: -
V gene: TRBV2
CDR3 protein: CASGAGGSGMQSFYF
CDR3 DNA: TGTGCCAGCGGGGCCGGGGGCAGCGGAATGCAGTCTTTTTACTTT

J gene: TRBJ2-5
D gene: TRBD2
clone size: few
V gene: TRBV10-3
CDR3 protein: CAIRGELAGDGRETQYF
CDR3 DNA: TGTGCCATCAGGGGAGAACTAGCGGGAGACGGGAGGGAGACCCAGTACTTC

J gene: TRBJ1-2
D gene: -
clone size: -
V gene: TRBV7-9
CDR3 protein: CASSLERDGRVDDYTF
CDR3 DNA: TGTGCCAGCAGCTTGGAGAGGGACGGGCGCGTAGATGACTACACCTTC

J gene: TRBJ1-1
D gene: -
clone size: -
V gene: TRBV7-8
CDR3 protein: CASSGAGGANTQAFF
CDR3 DNA: TGTGCCAGCAGTGGGGCGGGGGGTGCCAACACTCAAGCTTTCTTT

J gene: TRBJ1-5
D gene: -
clone size: -
V gene: TRBV5-1
CDR3 protein: CASSSSGRAKGTQPQHF
CDR3 DNA: TGCGCCAGCAGCTCTAGCGGGAGGGCGAAGGGCACTCAGCCCCAGCATTTT

J gene: TRBJ1-1
D gene: TRBD1
clone size: -
V gene: TRBV7-8
CDR3 protein: CASSLGDRQGRKSEAFF
CDR3 DNA: TGTGCCAGCAGCTTAGGGGACCGACAGGGTAGAAAGTCTGAAGCTTTCTTT

J gene: TRBJ1-6
D gene: -
clone size: -
V gene: TRBV14
CDR3 protein: CASSQVVGLTLHF
CDR3 DNA: TGTGCCAGCAGCCAAGTCGTAGGCCTCACCCTCCACTTT

J gene: TRBJ1-1
D gene: -
clone size: -
V gene: TRBV2
CDR3 protein: CASRLGLRGNTEAFF
CDR3 DNA: TGTGCCAGCAGATTAGGCCTGAGAGGGAACACTGAAGCTTTCTTT

J gene: TRBJ2-5
D gene: -
clone size: -
V gene: TRBV15
CDR3 protein: CATSRGSSQGTQYF
CDR3 DNA: TGTGCCACCAGCAGGGGCAGCAGCCAAGGGACCCAGTACTTC

J gene: TRBJ2-5
D gene: -
clone size: -
V gene: TRBV9
CDR3 protein: CATSRGSERDTPYF
CDR3 DNA: TGTGCCACCAGCAGAGGGAGCGAGCGAGATACGCCCTACTTC

J gene: TRBJ2-3
D gene: TRBD2
clone size: -
V gene: TRBV13
CDR3 protein: CASTPVVTSGDTQYF
CDR3 DNA: TGTGCCAGCACCCCGGTAGTGACTAGCGGAGATACGCAGTATTTT

J gene: TRBJ1-2
D gene: TRBD1
clone size: -
V gene: TRBV19
CDR3 protein: CASSPGQGYGYTF
CDR3 DNA: TGTGCCAGTAGTCCTGGACAGGGGTATGGCTACACCTTC

J gene: TRBJ1-1
D gene: TRBD1
clone size: -
V gene: TRBV5-6
CDR3 protein: CASSLGQGQGYTEAFF
CDR3 DNA: TGTGCCAGCAGCTTGGGGCAGGGACAGGGTTACACTGAAGCTTTCTTT

J gene: TRBJ2-1
D gene: -
clone size: -
V gene: TRBV7-3
CDR3 protein: CASSQGGANGPDEQFF
CDR3 DNA: TGTGCCAGCAGCCAGGGGGGCGCAAACGGGCCGGATGAGCAGTTCTTC

J gene: TRBJ1-4
D gene: -
clone size: -
V gene: TRBV5-3
CDR3 protein: CASSMDSNEKLFF
CDR3 DNA: TGTGCCAGCAGCATGGACAGTAATGAAAAACTGTTTTTT

J gene: TRBJ2-3
D gene: -
clone size: -
V gene: TRBV2
CDR3 protein: CATKQVVGSDTYDF
CDR3 DNA: TGTGCCACCAAGCAGGTGGTAGGTTCCGATACGTACGACTTT

J gene: TRBJ1-5
D gene: -
clone size: -
V gene: TRBV2
CDR3 protein: CASSDGYTNQHHHF
CDR3 DNA: TGTGCCAGCAGTGATGGTTATACAAATCAGCACCATCATTTT

J gene: TRBJ1-6
D gene: -
clone size: -
V gene: TRBV7-6
CDR3 protein: CASSLALQWNPPFHF
CDR3 DNA: TGTGCCAGCAGCTTAGCGTTACAGTGGAATCCACCTTTCCACTTT

J gene: TRBJ2-1
D gene: -
clone size: -
V gene: TRBV9
CDR3 protein: CASSEGGRQGGNTQFF
CDR3 DNA: TGTGCCAGCAGCGAGGGGGGCCGACAGGGAGGAAACACGCAGTTCTTC